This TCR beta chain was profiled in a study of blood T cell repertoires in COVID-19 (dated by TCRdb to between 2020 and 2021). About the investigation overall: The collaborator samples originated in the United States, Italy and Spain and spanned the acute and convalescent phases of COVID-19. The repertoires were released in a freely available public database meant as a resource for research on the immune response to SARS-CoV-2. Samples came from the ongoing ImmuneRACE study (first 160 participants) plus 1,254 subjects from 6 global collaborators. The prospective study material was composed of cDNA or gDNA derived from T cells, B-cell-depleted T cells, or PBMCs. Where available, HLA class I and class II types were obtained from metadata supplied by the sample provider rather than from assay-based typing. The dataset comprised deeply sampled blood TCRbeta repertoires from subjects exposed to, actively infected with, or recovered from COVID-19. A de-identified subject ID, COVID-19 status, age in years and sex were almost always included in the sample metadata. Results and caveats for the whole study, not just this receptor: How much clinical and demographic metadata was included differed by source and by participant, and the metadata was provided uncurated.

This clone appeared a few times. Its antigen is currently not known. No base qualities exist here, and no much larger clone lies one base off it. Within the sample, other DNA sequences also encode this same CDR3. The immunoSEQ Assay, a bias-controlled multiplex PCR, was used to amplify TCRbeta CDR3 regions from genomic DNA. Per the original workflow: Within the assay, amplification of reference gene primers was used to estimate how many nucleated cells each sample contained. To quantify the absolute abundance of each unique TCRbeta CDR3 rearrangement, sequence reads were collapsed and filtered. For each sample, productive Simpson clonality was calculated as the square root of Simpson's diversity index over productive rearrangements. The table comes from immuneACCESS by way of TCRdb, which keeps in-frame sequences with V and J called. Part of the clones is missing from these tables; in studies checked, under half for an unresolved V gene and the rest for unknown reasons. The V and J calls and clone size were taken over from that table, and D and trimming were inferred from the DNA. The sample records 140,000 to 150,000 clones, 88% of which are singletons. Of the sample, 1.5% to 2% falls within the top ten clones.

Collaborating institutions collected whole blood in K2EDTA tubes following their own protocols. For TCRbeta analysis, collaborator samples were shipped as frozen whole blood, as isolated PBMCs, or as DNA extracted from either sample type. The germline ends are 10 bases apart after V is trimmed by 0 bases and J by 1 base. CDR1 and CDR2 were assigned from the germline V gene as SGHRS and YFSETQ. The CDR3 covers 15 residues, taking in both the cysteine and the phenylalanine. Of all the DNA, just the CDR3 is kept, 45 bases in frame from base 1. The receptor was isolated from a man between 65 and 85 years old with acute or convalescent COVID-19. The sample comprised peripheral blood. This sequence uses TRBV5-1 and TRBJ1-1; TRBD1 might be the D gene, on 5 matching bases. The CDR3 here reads CASSLGSGWNTEAFF. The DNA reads TGCGCCAGCAGCTTGGGATCAGGGTGGAACACTGAAGCTTTCTTT.